Sequencing of this T cell receptor beta chain was carried out in a study of identical twins' blood T cells (dated by TCRdb to about 2013). Regarding the study in general: The 12 libraries, six for the alpha chain and six for the beta chain, together yielded 45 million to 50 million Illumina reads. Using next-generation sequencing, the study compared the TCR alpha and beta chain repertoires of three pairs of monozygous twins to assess how genetics influences repertoire formation. Paper-wide results and their limitations: V gene usage, even among non-selected out-of-frame TCRbeta clonotypes, was reported to be markedly more similar within twin pairs than between unrelated donors. The count of CDR3 clonotypes shared by two donors depended mainly on the product of the two donors' cloneset sizes, and twins did not clearly depart from this trend. Because the twins were reared together, environmental influences could not be excluded as an explanation for twin similarity. Among the most abundant TCRbeta clonotypes, more CDR3 sequences were shared by each donor with her twin than with unrelated donors. Validation by independent studies was stated to be required for the proposed role of the TCRalpha J segment in MHC recognition during thymic selection.

Six healthy women forming three monozygous twin pairs were used as donors. All three twin pairs had been reared together and were thought likely to have met the same infectious agents and vaccines. TCR cDNA libraries were prepared from RNA that had been isolated from peripheral blood mononuclear cells. Library method: 5' RACE. The run used an Illumina Genome Analyzer IIx. RNA-based TCR cDNA libraries were prepared by a previously described protocol with several modifications. To prevent cross-contamination, sample-specific barcodes were added to both ends of each TCR cDNA library during cDNA synthesis and amplification. In the paper's pipeline: Between about 100,000 and nearly 550,000 clonotypes were identified per individual, and roughly 2.2 to 3.6 million CDR3-containing reads were obtained per library. After reads with improper barcode index combinations were thrown out, a cloneset for each library was built using the MiTCR software. While assembling CDR3 clonotypes, MiTCR filtered or rescued low-quality reads and corrected PCR and sequencing errors. Artificial out-of-frame clonotypes were removed by being mapped to in-frame sequences, with one indel in the CDR3 allowed. Similarity in V and J gene usage between donors was calculated as the Jensen-Shannon divergence divided by the mean entropy. Starting from the raw public reads, TCRdb applied fastp trimming at Q25, assembled clones with MiXCR and retained in-frame beta chains. Each entry is one CDR3 protein sequence, shown with its most common DNA and genes. TCRdb's processing, not the authors', yielded these V and J calls. The sample contains fewer than 450,000 distinct CDR3 sequences, approximately 30% of them found a single time. The ten largest clones add up to roughly 5.5% of the sample.

As concerns this clonotype: This receptor's antigen is unknown. No much larger clone is present one base from it, and per-base qualities are unavailable.

The germline V gene encodes CDR1 SEHNR and CDR2 FQNEAQ (reference sequence). Reading from cysteine to phenylalanine, the CDR3 counts 12 amino acids. The sequence is cut down to CDR3 DNA, 36 bases in frame from base 1. Compared with germline, V lacks 11 bases and J lacks 4 bases; bases without a gene match: 6. The sample consisted of PBMCs. The receptor chain draws on TRBV7-9 and TRBJ1-1, with 8 middle bases fitting TRBD1. The receptor was derived from a woman aged 18 to 55 in good health. The nucleotides are TGTGCCGGACAACAGGGGGGCACTGAAGCTTTCTTT. This gives the protein CAGQQGGTEAFF.